The clone carrying this T cell receptor (beta chain) was observed at least ten times. The antigen is undetermined. The CDR3 runs to 13 residues. Trimming pared 4 bases from V and 6 bases from J, leaving 12 bases between. TCRdb re-derived calls from the 5' RACE reads in MiXCR, one entry per CDR3 protein. This sample carries around 30,000 distinct CDR3 sequences, roughly 2.7% of them seen once, and the ten largest clones take about 2.3%. These data are taken from a study of neurological immune-mediated disorders. Findings of the study overall: Private repertoires in all groups were suggested, as expanded clones shared no CDR3 amino acid sequences across subjects. The multiple sclerosis repertoire cluster was not associated with any clinical or MRI feature, with the authors stating that larger cohorts are needed.

The chain combines TRBV12-3 or TRBV12-4 with TRBJ1-1, with D unclear. The sequencing input was PBMCs. The source is a woman aged 50 to 60 with multiple sclerosis. DNA of the CDR3: TGTGCCAGCAGTTACGAGGGCGGGGCTGAAGCTTTCTTT. Amino acids: CASSYEGGAEAFF.